The entry below describes one TCR beta chain. Extraction of RNA preceded its reverse transcription into cDNA, which served as the sequencing template. The assay was immunoSEQ multiplex PCR, and TCRdb's table has in-frame clones only and misses some. Among some 240,000 clones listed, more than 45% were seen once. The record originates from a study of CD8+ T cells in alopecia areata. This CDR3 contains 13 residues. Germline values: CDR1 MNHNY, CDR2 SVGAGI (reference sequence). Trimming took 2 bases from V and 5 from J, leaving 9 bases between them. Indicated treatment: oral pan-JAK inhibitor, 5-10 mg twice daily. In alopecia areata patients, both lesional scalp punch biopsies and peripheral blood were collected.

The chain recombines TRBV6-6 with TRBJ2-5; no clear D gene. Sequenced material: CD4+ T cells sorted from blood, taken at week 4, from a patient treated with tofacitinib. The source of this sequence is a human donor with alopecia areata. CDR3 residues: CASSYPARETQYF. CDR3 nucleotide sequence: TGTGCCAGCAGTTACCCAGCAAGGGAGACCCAGTACTTC.